Listed below are T cell receptor beta chains from one sample, sequenced in a study of cytomegalovirus exposure and HLA in healthy donors. Sequencing was performed with immunoSEQ multiplex PCR; in TCRdb, only in-frame clones are kept and a portion is missing. The repertoire holds 150,000 or so clones, 76% seen once, with less than 0.9% in the top ten. The sample taken for sequencing was PBMCs. These receptors came from a female donor in good health and CMV-seronegative. Both conserved end residues are part of each CDR3. The order of the fields is V gene, clone size, D gene, J gene, CDR3 protein, CDR3 DNA. D genes are given only for firm matches. Where a row states a size, it is once, few, many or the class of an expanded clone; other rows omit it.

V gene: TRBV20-1; clone size: -; D gene: -; J gene: TRBJ1-2; CDR3 protein: CSVGGYTF; CDR3 DNA: TGCAGTGTCGGTGGCTACACCTTC
V gene: TRBV30; clone size: few; D gene: -; J gene: TRBJ2-4; CDR3 protein: CAWSGSLGNSQYF; CDR3 DNA: TGTGCCTGGAGCGGGAGTTTAGGAAACAGTCAGTACTTC
V gene: TRBV18; clone size: -; D gene: -; J gene: TRBJ2-5; CDR3 protein: CASSPQGVQETQYF; CDR3 DNA: TGTGCCAGCTCACCACAGGGGGTCCAAGAGACCCAGTACTTC
V gene: TRBV28; clone size: -; D gene: TRBD1; J gene: TRBJ2-7; CDR3 protein: CASSTLIAMGQGSSYEQYF; CDR3 DNA: TGTGCCAGCAGTACCCTAATCGCCATGGGACAGGGTTCTTCCTACGAGCAGTACTTC
V gene: TRBV6-1; clone size: -; D gene: -; J gene: TRBJ1-2; CDR3 protein: CASSEGPGRGGYTF; CDR3 DNA: TGTGCCAGCAGTGAAGGGCCAGGGCGGGGAGGCTACACCTTC
V gene: TRBV6-6; clone size: -; D gene: -; J gene: TRBJ1-6; CDR3 protein: CASRSGEKDNSPLHF; CDR3 DNA: TGTGCCAGCCGGTCCGGGGAAAAGGATAATTCACCCCTCCACTTT
V gene: TRBV28; clone size: -; D gene: TRBD1; J gene: TRBJ2-7; CDR3 protein: CASSGSGQGVNEQYF; CDR3 DNA: TGTGCCAGCAGTGGCTCCGGACAGGGGGTAAACGAGCAGTACTTC
V gene: TRBV7-9; clone size: -; D gene: -; J gene: TRBJ1-6; CDR3 protein: CASRRSDSPLHF; CDR3 DNA: TGTGCCAGCAGGAGGTCCGACTCACCCCTCCACTTT
V gene: TRBV10-3; clone size: once; D gene: -; J gene: TRBJ1-1; CDR3 protein: CAITGGTEAFF; CDR3 DNA: TGTGCCATCACCGGGGGCACTGAAGCTTTCTTT
V gene: TRBV7-9; clone size: -; D gene: TRBD1; J gene: TRBJ1-5; CDR3 protein: CASSLEGQGRSQHF; CDR3 DNA: TGTGCCAGCAGCTTAGAAGGACAGGGGAGGTCCCAGCATTTT
V gene: TRBV11-2; clone size: -; D gene: -; J gene: TRBJ2-2; CDR3 protein: CASSLDRRATGELFF; CDR3 DNA: TGTGCCAGCAGCTTAGACAGGAGGGCGACCGGGGAGCTGTTTTTT
V gene: TRBV10-3; clone size: -; D gene: TRBD2; J gene: TRBJ2-1; CDR3 protein: CAISQPREAHNEQFF; CDR3 DNA: TGTGCCATCAGCCAACCCCGGGAGGCACACAATGAGCAGTTCTTC
V gene: TRBV5-6; clone size: -; D gene: TRBD2; J gene: TRBJ2-5; CDR3 protein: CASSLTGGLETQYF; CDR3 DNA: TGTGCCAGCAGCTTGACGGGAGGGTTAGAGACCCAGTACTTC
V gene: TRBV10-3; clone size: few; D gene: -; J gene: TRBJ1-2; CDR3 protein: CAISEPTGNYGYTF; CDR3 DNA: TGTGCCATCAGTGAACCGACTGGCAACTATGGCTACACCTTC
V gene: TRBV30; clone size: few; D gene: -; J gene: TRBJ2-7; CDR3 protein: CAWSQGLDEQYF; CDR3 DNA: TGTGCCTGGAGCCAGGGACTCGACGAGCAGTACTTC
V gene: TRBV2; clone size: -; D gene: -; J gene: TRBJ1-2; CDR3 protein: CASSFTGAGYGYTF; CDR3 DNA: TGTGCCAGCAGTTTTACAGGAGCTGGATATGGCTACACCTTC
V gene: TRBV6-5; clone size: -; D gene: -; J gene: TRBJ1-6; CDR3 protein: CASSYSPGLRSPLHF; CDR3 DNA: TGTGCCAGCAGTTACTCTCCGGGTTTAAGGTCACCCCTCCACTTT
V gene: TRBV7-9; clone size: -; D gene: -; J gene: TRBJ1-6; CDR3 protein: CASSLAGGLAPLHF; CDR3 DNA: TGTGCCAGCAGCTTAGCCGGGGGTTTGGCACCCCTCCACTTT
V gene: TRBV9; clone size: -; D gene: -; J gene: TRBJ1-6; CDR3 protein: CASSADRNLLNSPLHF; CDR3 DNA: TGTGCCAGCAGCGCGGACAGAAATCTACTTAATTCACCCCTCCACTTT
V gene: TRBV7-2; clone size: -; D gene: -; J gene: TRBJ2-4; CDR3 protein: CASNILLAKNSQYF; CDR3 DNA: TGTGCCAGCAATATTCTACTAGCCAAAAACAGTCAGTACTTC
V gene: TRBV2; clone size: -; D gene: -; J gene: TRBJ2-3; CDR3 protein: CASSVGNTQYF; CDR3 DNA: TGTGCCAGCAGTGTCGGTAATACGCAGTATTTT
V gene: TRBV19; clone size: few; D gene: -; J gene: TRBJ1-1; CDR3 protein: CASSKIRGTEAFF; CDR3 DNA: TGTGCCAGTAGTAAAATTAGGGGCACTGAAGCTTTCTTT
V gene: TRBV7-2; clone size: -; D gene: -; J gene: TRBJ2-5; CDR3 protein: CASSSQDGSLQETQYF; CDR3 DNA: TGTGCCAGCAGCTCACAGGACGGGAGCCTTCAGGAGACCCAGTACTTC
V gene: TRBV11-2; clone size: -; D gene: TRBD1; J gene: TRBJ2-5; CDR3 protein: CASSLTGGWETQYF; CDR3 DNA: TGTGCCAGCAGCTTAACAGGGGGCTGGGAGACCCAGTACTTC
V gene: TRBV2; clone size: -; D gene: TRBD1; J gene: TRBJ1-4; CDR3 protein: CASSGGTGDKLFF; CDR3 DNA: TGTGCCAGCAGTGGAGGGACAGGGGATAAACTGTTTTTT
V gene: TRBV5-1; clone size: -; D gene: TRBD2; J gene: TRBJ2-2; CDR3 protein: CASSPGTSGTGELFF; CDR3 DNA: TGCGCCAGCAGCCCCGGGACTAGCGGCACCGGGGAGCTGTTTTTT
V gene: TRBV5-6; clone size: -; D gene: -; J gene: TRBJ1-1; CDR3 protein: CASSLPWTEMNTEAFF; CDR3 DNA: TGTGCCAGCAGCCTGCCGTGGACAGAGATGAACACTGAAGCTTTCTTT
V gene: TRBV19; clone size: -; D gene: -; J gene: TRBJ2-7; CDR3 protein: CASSIAGQGGPYEQYF; CDR3 DNA: TGTGCCAGTAGTATAGCTGGCCAGGGGGGCCCCTACGAGCAGTACTTC
V gene: TRBV2; clone size: -; D gene: TRBD2; J gene: TRBJ2-2; CDR3 protein: CASRAVLATAGELFF; CDR3 DNA: TGTGCCAGCAGGGCGGTACTAGCGACGGCCGGGGAGCTGTTTTTT
V gene: TRBV6-1; clone size: -; D gene: -; J gene: TRBJ2-7; CDR3 protein: CAGSRTTALDF; CDR3 DNA: TGTGCCGGATCAAGGACTACCGCGTTGGACTTC
V gene: TRBV6-5; clone size: -; D gene: TRBD1; J gene: TRBJ1-2; CDR3 protein: CASSSGQGSGYTF; CDR3 DNA: TGTGCCAGCAGTTCAGGACAGGGGTCTGGCTACACCTTC
V gene: TRBV9; clone size: -; D gene: -; J gene: TRBJ1-6; CDR3 protein: CASSPFGTLGGSPLHF; CDR3 DNA: TGTGCCAGCAGCCCCTTCGGGACTCTGGGAGGTTCACCCCTCCACTTT
V gene: TRBV7-3; clone size: -; D gene: TRBD1; J gene: TRBJ2-7; CDR3 protein: CASSSKGRDRVCIPSYEQYF; CDR3 DNA: TGTGCCAGCAGCTCAAAAGGGCGGGACAGGGTATGTATACCTTCCTACGAGCAGTACTTC
V gene: TRBV5-1; clone size: -; D gene: TRBD2; J gene: TRBJ2-3; CDR3 protein: CASGNSGTSGRGADTQYF; CDR3 DNA: TGCGCCAGCGGAAACTCCGGGACTAGCGGGCGGGGGGCAGATACGCAGTATTTT
V gene: TRBV6-1; clone size: -; D gene: -; J gene: TRBJ2-4; CDR3 protein: CASSELVLTKNIQYF; CDR3 DNA: TGTGCCAGCAGTGAATTGGTACTAACCAAAAACATTCAGTACTTC
V gene: TRBV4-3; clone size: -; D gene: TRBD2; J gene: TRBJ2-1; CDR3 protein: CASSQGTPSGRGYNEQFF; CDR3 DNA: TGCGCCAGCAGCCAAGGCACCCCTAGCGGGAGAGGGTACAATGAGCAGTTCTTC
V gene: TRBV10-3; clone size: -; D gene: TRBD1; J gene: TRBJ2-7; CDR3 protein: CAIADRTYEQYF; CDR3 DNA: TGTGCCATCGCGGACAGGACCTACGAGCAGTACTTC
V gene: TRBV10-3; clone size: -; D gene: TRBD1; J gene: TRBJ1-1; CDR3 protein: CAISDQNRGWTEAFF; CDR3 DNA: TGTGCCATCAGTGACCAAAACAGGGGATGGACTGAAGCTTTCTTT
V gene: TRBV5-1; clone size: -; D gene: TRBD1; J gene: TRBJ1-1; CDR3 protein: CASSLSPGGTGGNTEAFF; CDR3 DNA: TGCGCCAGCAGCTTATCCCCAGGAGGGACAGGGGGCAACACTGAAGCTTTCTTT
V gene: TRBV11-3; clone size: -; D gene: -; J gene: TRBJ2-3; CDR3 protein: CASSPTGFPTQYF; CDR3 DNA: TGTGCCAGCAGCCCGACTGGTTTCCCCACGCAGTATTTT
V gene: TRBV5-4; clone size: -; D gene: TRBD2; J gene: TRBJ2-1; CDR3 protein: CASSSSVRGGGRNEQFF; CDR3 DNA: TGTGCCAGCAGCTCGTCCGTTAGGGGCGGGGGTAGGAATGAGCAGTTCTTC
V gene: TRBV30; clone size: -; D gene: TRBD1; J gene: TRBJ1-1; CDR3 protein: CAWSLDRANTEAFF; CDR3 DNA: TGTGCCTGGAGTCTGGACAGGGCGAACACTGAAGCTTTCTTT
V gene: TRBV27; clone size: -; D gene: TRBD2; J gene: TRBJ2-5; CDR3 protein: CASRARLAGETQYF; CDR3 DNA: TGTGCCAGCAGGGCGAGACTAGCGGGAGAGACCCAGTACTTC
V gene: TRBV21-1; clone size: -; D gene: -; J gene: TRBJ1-1; CDR3 protein: CASSKMTWERNTEAFF; CDR3 DNA: TGTGCCAGCAGCAAAATGACTTGGGAGCGGAACACTGAAGCTTTCTTT
V gene: TRBV4-3; clone size: -; D gene: TRBD2; J gene: TRBJ2-2; CDR3 protein: CASSLPLAGGQNTGELFF; CDR3 DNA: TGCGCCAGCAGCCTACCACTAGCGGGGGGGCAGAACACCGGGGAGCTGTTTTTT
V gene: TRBV30; clone size: -; D gene: -; J gene: TRBJ2-7; CDR3 protein: CAWSVNSEQYF; CDR3 DNA: TGTGCCTGGAGTGTAAACAGCGAGCAGTACTTC
V gene: TRBV5-5; clone size: -; D gene: TRBD1; J gene: TRBJ1-1; CDR3 protein: CASSLLQGAFEAFF; CDR3 DNA: TGTGCCAGCAGCTTGTTGCAGGGGGCGTTTGAAGCTTTCTTT
V gene: TRBV11-2; clone size: -; D gene: -; J gene: TRBJ1-1; CDR3 protein: CASSFRNTEAFF; CDR3 DNA: TGTGCCAGCAGCTTCAGGAACACTGAAGCTTTCTTT
V gene: TRBV6-1; clone size: once; D gene: -; J gene: TRBJ2-7; CDR3 protein: CASSEAWGGGIGAYF; CDR3 DNA: -
V gene: TRBV7-6; clone size: few; D gene: -; J gene: TRBJ2-6; CDR3 protein: CASSLAPGANVLTF; CDR3 DNA: TGTGCCAGCAGCTTAGCTCCAGGGGCCAACGTCCTGACTTTC
V gene: TRBV4-2; clone size: -; D gene: -; J gene: TRBJ1-3; CDR3 protein: CASSQGRESGNTIYF; CDR3 DNA: TGTGCCAGCAGCCAAGGACGGGAATCTGGAAACACCATATATTTT
V gene: TRBV18; clone size: -; D gene: TRBD2; J gene: TRBJ2-7; CDR3 protein: CASSPPVAGGPKYEQYF; CDR3 DNA: TGTGCCAGCTCACCACCTGTGGCGGGAGGGCCTAAATACGAGCAGTACTTC
V gene: TRBV27; clone size: -; D gene: TRBD2; J gene: TRBJ2-1; CDR3 protein: CASSLTGTKYNEQFF; CDR3 DNA: TGTGCCAGCAGTTTAACGGGGACTAAGTACAATGAGCAGTTCTTC
V gene: TRBV5-4; clone size: -; D gene: TRBD2; J gene: TRBJ2-1; CDR3 protein: CASSDRLARSSSYNEQFF; CDR3 DNA: TGTGCCAGCAGCGATCGACTAGCGAGATCCTCCTCCTACAATGAGCAGTTCTTC